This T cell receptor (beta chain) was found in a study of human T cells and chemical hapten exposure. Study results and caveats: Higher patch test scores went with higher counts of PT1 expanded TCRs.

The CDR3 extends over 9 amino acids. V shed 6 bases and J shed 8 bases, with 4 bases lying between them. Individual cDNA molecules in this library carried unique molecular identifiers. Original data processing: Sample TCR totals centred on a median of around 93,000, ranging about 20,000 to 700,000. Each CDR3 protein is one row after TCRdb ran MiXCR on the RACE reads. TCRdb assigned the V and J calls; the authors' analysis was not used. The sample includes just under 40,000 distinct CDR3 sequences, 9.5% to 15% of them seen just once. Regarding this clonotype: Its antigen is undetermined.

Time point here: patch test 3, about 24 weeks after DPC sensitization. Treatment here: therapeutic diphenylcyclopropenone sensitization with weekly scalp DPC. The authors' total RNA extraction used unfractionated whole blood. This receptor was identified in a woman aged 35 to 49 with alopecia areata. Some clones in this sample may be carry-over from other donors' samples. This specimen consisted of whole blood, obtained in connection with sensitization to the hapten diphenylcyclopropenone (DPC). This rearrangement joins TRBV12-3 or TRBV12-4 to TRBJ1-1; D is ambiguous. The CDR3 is CASSREAFF. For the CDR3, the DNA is TGTGCCAGCAGCAGAGAAGCTTTCTTT.